This T cell receptor (beta chain) emerged from a study of neurological immune-mediated disorders. CDR3 size: 21 residues. CDR1 is SGHVS, CDR2 FQNEAQ, per germline. The junction had 25 bases not matched to a gene; V was cut back by 1 base and J by 12 bases. TCRdb used MiXCR to reprocess the 5' RACE reads, holding one entry per CDR3 protein. This sample yields 40,000 to 50,000 distinct CDR3 sequences, of which 10% to 13% are seen a single time; about 20% belongs to the top ten. This clonotype was counted many times. Its antigen is unknown. Overall study results and limits: Across subjects, expanded clones had no CDR3 amino acid sequences in common, pointing to private repertoires in all groups.

2 million PBMCs stored at -80 C were the source of the unsorted libraries. Sequenced: PBMCs. This clonotype was sampled from a woman aged 40 to 50 with HTLV-1-associated myelopathy (HAM/TSP). The gene calls are TRBV7-8 and TRBJ2-1; TRBD2 matches at 12 bases. CDR3 DNA sequence: TGTGCCAGCAGCTTAGGGAGGACTAGCGGGACTAGAGTCCGTGAGCTAGAGGGGCAGTTCTTC. It encodes CASSLGRTSGTRVRELEGQFF.